The following is a T cell receptor beta chain sequence with its context. Its antigen is unidentified. Some 38,000 genome equivalents of blood DNA were amplified for TRB. TRB rearrangements were amplified by touch-down multiplex PCR with mixed TRB-A/B primers. TCRdb reprocessed the multiplex PCR reads and keeps a single row for each CDR3 protein, giving no DNA. The sample holds some 7,800 distinct CDR3 sequences. This sample was included in a study of T cell clusters in autoimmune cytopenias. Study details: The median distinct TRB clonotype count was about 2,400 per sample, from a median roughly 47,000 reads.

The CDR3 covers 15 residues. Study findings and constraints: The T cell clusters were defined only in silico, without experimental functional validation. Physiological T cell clusters of healthy donors were apparently absent in primary autoimmune cytopenia patients.

The source material was peripheral blood. The V and J genes are TRBV12-3 or TRBV12-4 and TRBJ2-3; TCRdb lists TRBD1, though no DNA is available to test this call. This sequence was found in a human donor with an autoimmune cytopenia or autoimmune hepatitis (not recorded which). CDR3 sequence: CASSRGGDNTDTQYF.